Below, 4 T cell receptor beta chains from the same sample are listed, as sequenced in a study of shared clonotypes between healthy human individuals. Using immunoSEQ multiplex PCR, the repertoire was profiled, and TCRdb retains in-frame clones only, with some absent. The sample records some 580,000 clones, around 97% being singletons. The sequencing sample was made of naive CD4+ T cells sorted from blood. Sample subset: CD45RA+ positively selected. The source of these receptors is a woman aged 25 to 45 in good health.

The rearrangement joins TRBV7-9 to TRBJ1-4, with 8 bases that match TRBD1. The CDR3 has 16 amino acids. Germline CDR1 and CDR2: SEHNR and FQNEAQ (reference sequence). The V and J ends lost 4 bases and 2 bases, in that order; junction bases with no gene match: 6. CDR3 region: CASSSPTGATNEKLFF. The CDR3 DNA follows: TGTGCCAGCAGCTCACCGACAGGGGCGACTAATGAAAAACTGTTTTTT. The full variable domain, rest sourced from reference TRBV7-9 and TRBJ1-4, is DTGVSQNPRHKITKRGQNVTFRCDPISEHNRLYWYRQTLGQGPEFLTYFQNEAQLEKSRLLSDRFSAERPKGSFSTLEIQRTEQGDSAMYLCASSSPTGATNEKLFFGSGTQLSVL.

The V and J genes are TRBV19 and TRBJ1-2; 9 bases map to TRBD1. The CDR3 totals 14 residues. Germline V CDR1 and CDR2: LNHDA, SQIVND (reference sequence). V was pared by 7 bases and J by 5 bases, with 8 bases of the junction left unmatched. Here the CDR3 reads CASKGTGLDYGYTF. The DNA for the CDR3 is TGTGCCAGTAAAGGGACAGGGCTAGATTATGGCTACACCTTC.

V usage is TRBV27 and J usage is TRBJ2-7; TRBD2 matches 12 bases. Unmatched junction bases numbered 5, after V lost 0 bases and J lost 2 bases. This CDR3 has 17 residues. Per germline, CDR1 MNHEY and CDR2 SMNVEV (reference sequence). The CDR3 here is CASSLSPTSGGAYEQYF. DNA for the CDR3: TGTGCCAGCAGTTTATCCCCGACTAGCGGGGGTGCCTACGAGCAGTACTTC.

Points on this clone: Other DNA variants within this sample encode the same CDR3. The V call is TRBV18, the J call TRBJ2-7, with 9 bases matching TRBD1. There are 14 residues in the CDR3. V trimming: 3 bases; J trimming: 4 bases; junction bases outside the gene matches: 4. The germline V gene has CDR1 KGHSH and CDR2 LQKENI. CDR3 region: CASSPGTGSYEQYF. In DNA form, the CDR3 reads TGTGCCAGCTCACCTGGGACAGGGAGTTACGAGCAGTACTTC.